This T cell receptor beta chain appears in the sequencing data of a study of shared clonotypes between healthy human individuals. Nashville, Tennessee was home to all donors, each a Caucasian adult. The repertoire was sequenced with immunoSEQ multiplex PCR; TCRdb's copy has only in-frame clones and lacks some. The sample consists of roughly 2.2 million clones, 80% to 95% of them appearing once. This TCR came from a young man in good health. Some clones in this sample may be carry-over from other donors' samples. Sequenced input: naive CD4+ T cells from PBMCs. Subset indicated: CD45RA+ positively selected.

CDR3: CASSSPFLDTGELFF. The DNA of the CDR3 is TGTGCCAGCAGCTCGCCTTTTCTAGACACCGGGGAGCTGTTTTTT. The chain uses TRBV7-8 and TRBJ2-2, with D unclear. The CDR3 runs to 15 residues. Trimming left V 4 bases short and J 3 bases short, with 12 bases between. The germline gives CDR1 SGHVS, CDR2 FQNEAQ.